Below are 12 T cell receptor beta chains sequenced from a single sample in a study of cytomegalovirus exposure and HLA in healthy donors. The PCR was carried out with 60 Vbeta primers and 13 Jbeta primers. Libraries were prepared by immunoSEQ multiplex PCR; TCRdb keeps only in-frame clonotypes and omits some of them. This sample yields 150,000 to 200,000 clones, of which roughly 79% are seen a single time; roughly 1.9% belongs to the top ten. Sequencing was carried out using PBMCs. The receptors come from a woman in her thirties in good health and CMV-seropositive.

The V and J genes are TRBV30 and TRBJ1-5; the D gene is possibly TRBD1 (5 bases). CDR3 size: 13 residues. Trimming took 1 base from V and 3 from J, leaving 7 bases between them. Germline V CDR1 and CDR2: GTSNPN, SVGIG (reference sequence). The CDR3 DNA reads TGTGCCTGGAGTGAGGGGCACAATCAGCCCCAGCATTTT. Amino acid sequence: CAWSEGHNQPQHF.

V usage is TRBV7-2 and J usage is TRBJ1-1; a possible D gene is TRBD1 (6 bases). CDR1 and CDR2 from the germline V gene are SGHTA and FQGNSA. V was trimmed by 2 bases and J by 1 base, leaving 11 bases between them. The CDR3 has 15 amino acids. The CDR3 is CASSLLGAPNTEAFF. The CDR3 DNA sequence: TGTGCCAGCAGCTTACTGGGGGCCCCGAACACTGAAGCTTTCTTT.

The chain couples TRBV10-3 to TRBJ2-3, with D perhaps matching TRBD1 (6 bases). The CDR3 sequence is 15 residues long. Germline CDR1 is ENHRY and CDR2 is SYGVKD. The V end was cut by 7 bases, the J end by 0 bases, with 14 bases between. The CDR3 DNA reads as TGTGCCATCACCGACAGGCTCCCTAGCACAGATACGCAGTATTTT. Translating gives CAITDRLPSTDTQYF.

The CDR3 DNA reads TGTGCCAGCAGCGCCGGACTAGCGGGAGGCGGATACGAGCAGTACTTC. It translates to CASSAGLAGGGYEQYF. The V gene is TRBV9, the J gene TRBJ2-7, with 14 bases matching TRBD2. The CDR3 runs to 16 residues. Germline CDR1 reads SGDLS; CDR2 reads YYNGEE. Trimming at V came to 3 bases and at J to 4 bases, leaving 6 bases not matched to a gene.

V and J are TRBV19 and TRBJ1-2, with 9 bases lining up with TRBD1. This CDR3 is built from 16 residues. V shed 6 bases and J 3 bases; nucleotides not matched to a gene: 11. The V gene's germline CDR1 is LNHDA and CDR2 SQIVND (reference sequence). The CDR3: CASSLKPGQGDYGYTF. DNA for the CDR3: TGTGCCAGTAGCCTGAAACCGGGACAGGGTGACTATGGCTACACCTTC.

V usage is TRBV18 and J usage is TRBJ1-1, with TRBD1 identical over 9 bases. The CDR3 length is 15 residues. Germline V gives CDR1 KGHSH, CDR2 LQKENI. Germline trimming cut 6 bases from V and 4 bases from J; bases unmatched to any gene: 9. The CDR3 protein is CASSPGQGWGTEAFF. CDR3 in DNA: TGTGCCAGCTCCCCGGGACAGGGATGGGGCACTGAAGCTTTCTTT.

The gene calls are TRBV5-6 and TRBJ1-5; maybe TRBD1 (5 bases). CDR1 SGHDT and CDR2 YYEEEE come from the germline V gene. Trimming stripped 0 bases from V and 0 bases from J, with 7 bases between. The CDR3 length is 15 residues. Here the CDR3 reads CASSLGDSSNQPQHF. The DNA of the CDR3 is TGTGCCAGCAGCTTGGGTGACAGTAGCAATCAGCCCCAGCATTTT.

This chain links TRBV4-1 with TRBJ2-3; TRBD2 matches at 11 bases. Germline V gene lookup returns CDR1 MGHRA and CDR2 YSYEKL. CDR3 length equals 16 residues. The junction had 7 bases not matched to a gene; V was cut back by 4 bases and J by 4 bases. The CDR3 here is CASSLTTSGEADTQYF. The CDR3 bases are TGCGCCAGCAGCCTGACGACTAGCGGGGAAGCAGATACGCAGTATTTT.

The chain uses TRBV6-1 and TRBJ2-2, with 8 bases that match TRBD2. The V and J ends lost 6 bases and 9 bases, in that order; junction bases with no gene match: 6. This CDR3 contains 13 residues. In germline, CDR1 is MNHNS, CDR2 SASEGT. CDR3 residues: CASRISGGRELFF. The CDR3 nucleotides read TGTGCCAGCAGAATAAGCGGGGGCAGGGAGCTGTTTTTT.

This clone was counted a single time. The genes are TRBV10-3 and TRBJ2-2; the match to TRBD1 covers 9 bases. The CDR3 loop spans 14 amino acids. The germline V gene has CDR1 ENHRY and CDR2 SYGVKD. V dropped 9 bases and J dropped 2; count of bases not matched to a gene: 4. The CDR3 coding sequence is TGTGCCATAAGACAGGGGGGAAACACCGGGGAGCTGTTTTTT. Encoded protein: CAIRQGGNTGELFF.

The genes are TRBV5-1 and TRBJ1-1, with 8 bases fitting TRBD1. Germline V gene data show CDR1 as SGHRS and CDR2 as YFSETQ. Trimming removed 1 base from V and 1 base from J; junction bases left unmatched: 6. This CDR3 is 16 amino acids long. CDR3 DNA sequence: TGCGCCAGCAGCTTGATTCCAGGGACAGGGAACACTGAAGCTTTCTTT. Translated, it gives CASSLIPGTGNTEAFF.

V and J are TRBV6-5 and TRBJ1-4, with no clear D. Looked up from germline, CDR1 is MNHEY and CDR2 is SVGAGI. V was trimmed by 0 bases and J by 7 bases, leaving 6 bases between them. This CDR3 contains 13 residues. The CDR3 nucleotides are TGTGCCAGCAGTTACTCCAGTGCTGAAAAACTGTTTTTT. Protein product: CASSYSSAEKLFF.